A single sample is the source of the 17 T cell receptor beta chains below, sequenced in a study of response to subunit inactivated influenza vaccine. TCRdb processed the RT-PCR reads anew with MiXCR; each CDR3 protein has one entry. This sample has about 190,000 distinct CDR3 sequences, with approximately 15% found just once. The sequences come from CD8+ T cells sorted from PBMCs, collected 5 to 6 days after vaccination. The receptors come from a man aged 50 to 59 who received an inactivated influenza vaccine.

The chain combines TRBV7-8 with TRBJ1-1, with 12 bases that match TRBD1. Germline CDR1 and CDR2: SGHVS and FQNEAQ. The V gene end was trimmed by 3 bases and the J gene end by 0 bases; junction bases not matched to a gene: 5. The CDR3 is 17 amino acids. CDR3 DNA: TGTGCCAGCAGCTTGCCCCGGGACAGGGGGCTGAACACTGAAGCTTTCTTT. Its translation: CASSLPRDRGLNTEAFF.

The chain is built from TRBV18 and TRBJ1-3; TRBD1 agrees at 7 bases. Unmatched junction bases numbered 17, after V lost 6 bases and J lost 0 bases. Per germline, CDR1 KGHSH and CDR2 LQKENI. The CDR3 contains 19 residues. CDR3 region: CASSVRRTGPGYSGNTIYF. CDR3 nucleotides: TGTGCCAGCTCCGTCCGCCGGACAGGACCTGGGTACTCTGGAAACACCATATATTTT.

This clonotype has just one count. The chain is built from TRBV4-1 and TRBJ2-7; 7 positions match TRBD2. The CDR3 has 16 residues. The trim removed 0 bases at V and 0 bases at J, leaving 5 bases unmatched. Germline V lookup: CDR1 MGHRA, CDR2 YSYEKL. CDR3: CASSQEIGGSSYEQYF. DNA of the CDR3: TGCGCCAGCAGCCAAGAAATCGGGGGGAGCTCCTACGAGCAGTACTTC.

V gene TRBV27 combines with J gene TRBJ2-2; D call uncertain. The V and J ends lost 3 bases and 2 bases respectively, with 10 bases between them. The CDR3 has 15 residues. Germline V gene sequence: CDR1 MNHEY, CDR2 SMNVEV (reference sequence). The CDR3 loop reads CASSFFTHNTGELFF. For the CDR3, the DNA is TGTGCCAGCAGTTTCTTTACTCACAACACCGGGGAGCTGTTTTTT.

This clonotype has only a few counts. The chain links TRBV12-3 or TRBV12-4 to TRBJ2-3; D possibly corresponds to TRBD2 (7 bases). The CDR3 length is 14 residues. Trimming pared 6 bases from V and 5 bases from J, leaving 15 bases between. The CDR3 DNA sequence: TGTGCCAGCAGCCGAGGGGGGGGCGGAGATACGCAGTATTTT. Its translation is CASSRGGGGDTQYF.

The J gene is TRBJ2-1, the V gene TRBV2; 7 bases map to TRBD1. The CDR3 contains 12 residues. With 6 bases clipped from V and 13 bases from J, the junction kept 9 bases outside the gene matches. Germline loops: CDR1 SNHLY, CDR2 FYNNEI. CDR3 nucleotide sequence: TGTGCCAGCAGGGGGACAGTTTTGATTCAGTTCTTC. Protein product: CASRGTVLIQFF.

In its sample, this clonotype was seen a few times. The V call is TRBV28, the J call TRBJ1-5, with D possibly matching TRBD1 (6 bases). Germline CDR1 reads MDHEN; CDR2 reads SYDVKM. CDR3 size: 15 residues. Trimming cost V 6 bases and J 1 base, with 13 bases left between them. The CDR3 loop is CASRRGGISNQPQHF. CDR3 coding DNA: TGTGCCAGCAGGCGAGGGGGGATCAGCAATCAGCCCCAGCATTTT. The full variable domain, its missing parts supplied by reference TRBV28 and TRBJ1-5, is DVKVTQSSRYLVKRTGEKVFLECVQDMDHENMFWYRQDPGLGLRLIYFSYDVKMKEKGDIPEGYSVSREKKERFSLILESASTNQTSMYLCASRRGGISNQPQHFGDGTRLSIL.

This chain joins TRBV4-1 and TRBJ2-1, with TRBD1 identical over 9 bases. The CDR3 consists of 17 residues. From germline, CDR1 is MGHRA and CDR2 YSYEKL. Losses at the gene ends were 4 bases for V and 2 bases for J; bases not matched to a gene: 9. CDR3 DNA sequence: TGCGCCAGCAGCCGTCTACCGGGACAGGGTACCTACAATGAGCAGTTCTTC. Amino acids: CASSRLPGQGTYNEQFF.

The chain has TRBV28 and TRBJ2-7; D uncertain. The ends were cut back, 10 bases at V and 3 bases at J, with 10 bases in the middle. This CDR3 region has 11 residues. Germline CDR1 and CDR2: MDHEN and SYDVKM. The CDR3 reads CATLFYYEQYF. DNA of the CDR3: TGTGCCACTCTTTTCTACTACGAGCAGTACTTC.

The chain combines TRBV19 with TRBJ1-5, with TRBD1 identical over 7 bases. The length of the CDR3 is 15 residues. Germline loops: CDR1 LNHDA, CDR2 SQIVND (reference sequence). The junction had 10 bases not matched to a gene; V was cut back by 7 bases and J by 4 bases. The CDR3 reads CASTSGQEENQPQHF. CDR3 nucleotide sequence: TGTGCCAGTACCTCCGGACAGGAAGAGAATCAGCCCCAGCATTTT. Based on the CDR3 plus reference TRBV19 and TRBJ1-5, the full variable domain is DGGITQSPKYLFRKEGQNVTLSCEQNLNHDAMYWYRQDPGQGLRLIYYSQIVNDFQKGDIAEGYSVSREKKESFPLTVTSAQKNPTAFYLCASTSGQEENQPQHFGDGTRLSIL.

The CDR3 DNA is TGCAGTGCTAGAGATAGGAGCGGGAGGGCCTACGAGCAGTACTTC. Protein: CSARDRSGRAYEQYF. The chain has TRBV20-1 and TRBJ2-7; TRBD2 matches at 10 bases. V shed 0 bases and J 2 bases; nucleotides not matched to a gene: 4. This CDR3 has 15 residues. The germline V gene has CDR1 DFQATT and CDR2 SNEGSKA (reference sequence).

This clonotype was detected only a few times. The rearrangement links TRBV3-1 to TRBJ2-1; TRBD1 might be the D (7 bases). This CDR3 spans 15 amino acids. Trimming took off 1 base at V and 2 bases at J, with 9 bases between the two ends. Germline V CDR1 and CDR2: LGHDT, YNNKEL (reference sequence). The CDR3 nucleotides are TGTGCCAGCAGCCAAGGCAGGGGGGCCTACAATGAGCAGTTCTTC. Translated: CASSQGRGAYNEQFF.

The chain combines TRBV30 with TRBJ1-1; D call uncertain. The germline V gene encodes CDR1 GTSNPN and CDR2 SVGIG (reference sequence). This CDR3 is 11 amino acids long. CDR3 coding DNA: TGTGCAAGAAGGAGGAACACTGAAGCTTTCTTT. It codes for CARRRNTEAFF.

This clonotype was counted only a few times. V and J are TRBV4-3 and TRBJ2-6; D gene ambiguous. The V and J ends lost 0 bases and 0 bases respectively, with 15 bases between them. The germline CDR1 and CDR2 sequences are LGHNA and YSLEER. The CDR3 sequence is 19 residues long. The CDR3 protein is CASSQDRTIRYSGANVLTF. The CDR3 nucleotides read TGCGCCAGCAGCCAAGATCGTACTATCAGGTACTCTGGGGCCAACGTCCTGACTTTC.

The chain couples TRBV28 to TRBJ2-3; D possibly corresponds to TRBD1 (6 bases). With 3 bases removed from V and 6 bases from J, the gap between germline ends came to 25 bases. The CDR3 contains 18 residues. Germline CDR1 reads MDHEN; CDR2 reads SYDVKM. The CDR3 reads CASSLSPRDTRDIDTQYF. For the CDR3, the DNA is TGTGCCAGCAGTTTGTCCCCCCGGGACACCCGAGACATCGATACGCAGTATTTT.

The chain uses TRBV4-1 and TRBJ2-2; TRBD2 agrees at 7 bases. The CDR3 is 16 amino acids. Germline CDR1 is MGHRA and CDR2 is YSYEKL. V lost 4 bases and J lost 0; bases outside the gene matches: 5. CDR3 sequence: CASSRGGGANTGELFF. CDR3 DNA sequence: TGCGCCAGCAGCCGGGGGGGAGGGGCGAACACCGGGGAGCTGTTTTTT.

The chain couples TRBV7-6 to TRBJ1-1, with D perhaps TRBD1 (6 bases). This CDR3 contains 13 residues. From germline, CDR1 is SGHVS and CDR2 FNYEAQ. V dropped 4 bases and J dropped 3 bases, with 9 bases sitting between them. The CDR3 sequence: CASSSGVHTEAFF. CDR3 sequence (DNA): TGTGCCAGCAGCTCAGGGGTGCACACTGAAGCTTTCTTT. Together with reference TRBV7-6 and TRBJ1-1, the CDR3 gives the full variable domain: GAGVSQSPRYKVTKRGQDVALRCDPISGHVSLYWYRQALGQGPEFLTYFNYEAQQDKSGLPNDRFSAERPEGSISTLTIQRTEQRDSAMYRCASSSGVHTEAFFGQGTRLTVV.